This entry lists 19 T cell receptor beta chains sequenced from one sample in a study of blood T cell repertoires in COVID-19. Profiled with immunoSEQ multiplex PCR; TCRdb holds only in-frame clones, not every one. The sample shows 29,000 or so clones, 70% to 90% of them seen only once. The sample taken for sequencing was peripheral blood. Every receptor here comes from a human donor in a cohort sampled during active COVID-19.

CDR3 coding DNA: TGTGCCAGTAGTATGGGCGGGGGGGCCGGAGAGACCCAGTACTTC. Its protein is CASSMGGGAGETQYF. The chain combines TRBV19 with TRBJ2-5, with TRBD2 identical over 9 bases. The germline V gene has CDR1 LNHDA and CDR2 SQIVND (reference sequence). The CDR3 loop spans 15 amino acids. J was trimmed by 4 bases and V by 3 bases; bases with no gene match: 6.

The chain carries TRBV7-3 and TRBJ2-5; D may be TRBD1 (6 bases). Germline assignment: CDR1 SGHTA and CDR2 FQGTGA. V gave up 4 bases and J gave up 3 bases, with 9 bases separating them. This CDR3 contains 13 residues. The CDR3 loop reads CASSWAGEETQYF. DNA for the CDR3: TGTGCCAGCAGCTGGGCAGGGGAAGAGACCCAGTACTTC.

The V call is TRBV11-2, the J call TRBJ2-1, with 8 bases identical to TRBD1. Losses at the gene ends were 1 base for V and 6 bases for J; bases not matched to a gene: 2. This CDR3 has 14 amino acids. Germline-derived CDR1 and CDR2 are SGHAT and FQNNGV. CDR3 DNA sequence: TGTGCCAGCAGCTTAGGGCAGGGGGCCAATGAGCAGTTCTTC. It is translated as CASSLGQGANEQFF. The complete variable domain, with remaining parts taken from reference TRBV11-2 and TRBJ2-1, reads EAGVAQSPRYKIIEKRQSVAFWCNPISGHATLYWYQQILGQGPKLLIQFQNNGVVDDSQLPKDRFSAERLKGVDSTLKIQPAKLEDSAVYLCASSLGQGANEQFFGPGTRLTVL.

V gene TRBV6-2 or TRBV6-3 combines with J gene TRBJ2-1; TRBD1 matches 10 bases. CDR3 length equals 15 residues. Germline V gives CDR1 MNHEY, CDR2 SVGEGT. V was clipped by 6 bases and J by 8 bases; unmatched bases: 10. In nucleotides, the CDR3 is TGTGCCAGCAGCAGGGGGACAGGGGTAGTGGATGAGCAGTTCTTC. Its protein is CASSRGTGVVDEQFF.

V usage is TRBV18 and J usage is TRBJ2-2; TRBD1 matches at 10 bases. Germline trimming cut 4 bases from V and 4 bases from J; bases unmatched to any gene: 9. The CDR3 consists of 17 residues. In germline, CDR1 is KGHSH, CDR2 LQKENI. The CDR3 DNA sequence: TGTGCCAGCTCACTAACTCCGGGACAGGGGACCACCGGGGAGCTGTTTTTT. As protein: CASSLTPGQGTTGELFF. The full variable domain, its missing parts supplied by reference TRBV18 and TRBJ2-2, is NAGVMQNPRHLVRRRGQEARLRCSPMKGHSHVYWYRQLPEEGLKFMVYLQKENIIDESGMPKERFSAEFPKEGPSILRIQQVVRGDSAAYFCASSLTPGQGTTGELFFGEGSRLTVL.

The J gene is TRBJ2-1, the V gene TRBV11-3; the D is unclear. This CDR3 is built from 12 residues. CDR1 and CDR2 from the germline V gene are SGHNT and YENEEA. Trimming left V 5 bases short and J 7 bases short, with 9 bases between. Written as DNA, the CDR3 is TGTGCCAGCAGCCGAGATGAGAATGAGCAGTTCTTC. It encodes CASSRDENEQFF.

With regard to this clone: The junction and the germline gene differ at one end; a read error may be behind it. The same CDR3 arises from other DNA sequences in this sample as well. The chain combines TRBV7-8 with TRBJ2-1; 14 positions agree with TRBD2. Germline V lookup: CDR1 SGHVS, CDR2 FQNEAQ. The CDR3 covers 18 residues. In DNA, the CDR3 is TGTGCCAGTAGCTCTCCCAGGACTAGCGGGGGGCCTAACGATGAGCAGTTCTTC. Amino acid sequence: CASSSPRTSGGPNDEQFF.

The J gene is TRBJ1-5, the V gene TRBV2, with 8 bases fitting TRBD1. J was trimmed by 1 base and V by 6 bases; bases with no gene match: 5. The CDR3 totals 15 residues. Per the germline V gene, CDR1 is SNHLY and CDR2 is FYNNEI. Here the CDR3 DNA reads TGTGCCAGCAGGAATGACAGGGGAAGCAATCAGCCCCAGCATTTT. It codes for CASRNDRGSNQPQHF.

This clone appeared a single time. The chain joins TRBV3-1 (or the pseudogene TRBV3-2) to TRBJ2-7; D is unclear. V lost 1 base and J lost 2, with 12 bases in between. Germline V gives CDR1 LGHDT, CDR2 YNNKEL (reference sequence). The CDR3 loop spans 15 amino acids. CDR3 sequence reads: CASSQVQTVPYEQYF. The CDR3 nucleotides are TGTGCCAGCAGCCAAGTCCAAACAGTCCCCTACGAGCAGTACTTC.

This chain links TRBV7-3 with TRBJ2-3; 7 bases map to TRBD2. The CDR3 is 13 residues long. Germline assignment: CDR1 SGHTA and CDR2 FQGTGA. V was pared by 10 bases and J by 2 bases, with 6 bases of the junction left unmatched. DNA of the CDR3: TGTGCCACCGCTGCGGGGGTCACAGATACGCAGTATTTT. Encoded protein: CATAAGVTDTQYF.

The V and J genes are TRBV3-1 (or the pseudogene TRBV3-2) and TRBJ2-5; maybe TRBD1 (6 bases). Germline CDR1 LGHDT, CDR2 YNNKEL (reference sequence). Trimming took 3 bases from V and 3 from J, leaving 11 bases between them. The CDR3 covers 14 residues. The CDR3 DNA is TGTGCCAGCAGCCACAGGACAGTCGAAGAGACCCAGTACTTC. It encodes CASSHRTVEETQYF.

The CDR3 bases are TGTGCCAGCAGCTTAGGTTTAGCGGTTAGCACAGATACGCAGTATTTT. Translation gives CASSLGLAVSTDTQYF. The rearrangement links TRBV5-6 to TRBJ2-3, with D possibly matching TRBD2 (6 bases). Trimming cost V 2 bases and J 0 bases, with 13 bases left between them. The CDR3 runs to 16 residues. CDR1 is SGHDT and CDR2 is YYEEEE in the germline V gene.

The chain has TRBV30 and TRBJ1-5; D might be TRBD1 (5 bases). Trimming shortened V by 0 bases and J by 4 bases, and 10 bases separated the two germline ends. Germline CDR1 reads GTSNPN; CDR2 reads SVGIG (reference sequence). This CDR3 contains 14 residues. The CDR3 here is CAWSVGGRNQPQHF. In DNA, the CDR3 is TGTGCCTGGAGTGTGGGGGGACGGAATCAGCCCCAGCATTTT.

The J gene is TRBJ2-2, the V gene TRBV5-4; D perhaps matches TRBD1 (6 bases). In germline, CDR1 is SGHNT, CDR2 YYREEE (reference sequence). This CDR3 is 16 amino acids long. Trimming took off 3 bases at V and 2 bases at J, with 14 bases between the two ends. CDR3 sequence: CASSSKTGSNTGELFF. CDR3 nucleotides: TGTGCCAGCAGCTCCAAAACAGGGAGCAACACCGGGGAGCTGTTTTTT.

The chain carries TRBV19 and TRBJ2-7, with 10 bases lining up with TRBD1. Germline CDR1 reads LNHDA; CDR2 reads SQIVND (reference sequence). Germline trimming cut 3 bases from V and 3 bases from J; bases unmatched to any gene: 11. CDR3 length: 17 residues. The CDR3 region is CASSIGGTGASFYEQYF. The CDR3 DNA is TGTGCCAGTAGTATCGGGGGGACAGGGGCCTCTTTCTACGAGCAGTACTTC.

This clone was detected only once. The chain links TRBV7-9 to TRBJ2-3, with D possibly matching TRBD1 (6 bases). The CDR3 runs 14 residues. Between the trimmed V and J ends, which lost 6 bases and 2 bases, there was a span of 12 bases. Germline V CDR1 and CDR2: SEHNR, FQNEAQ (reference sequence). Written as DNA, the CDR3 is TGTGCCAGCAGGTCAGGGGTTGACACAGATACGCAGTATTTT. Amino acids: CASRSGVDTDTQYF.

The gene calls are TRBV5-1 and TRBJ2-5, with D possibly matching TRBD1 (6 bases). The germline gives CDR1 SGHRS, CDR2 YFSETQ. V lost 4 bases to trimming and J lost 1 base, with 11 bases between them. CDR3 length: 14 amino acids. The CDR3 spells CASSPGQTQETQYF. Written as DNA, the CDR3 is TGCGCCAGCAGCCCCGGACAGACCCAAGAGACCCAGTACTTC.

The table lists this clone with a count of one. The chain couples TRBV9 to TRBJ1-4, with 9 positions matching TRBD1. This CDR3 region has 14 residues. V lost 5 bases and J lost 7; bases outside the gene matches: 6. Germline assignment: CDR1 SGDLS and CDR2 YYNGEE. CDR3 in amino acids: CASSDRDRAEKLFF. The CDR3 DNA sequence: TGTGCCAGCAGTGATCGGGACAGGGCTGAAAAACTGTTTTTT.

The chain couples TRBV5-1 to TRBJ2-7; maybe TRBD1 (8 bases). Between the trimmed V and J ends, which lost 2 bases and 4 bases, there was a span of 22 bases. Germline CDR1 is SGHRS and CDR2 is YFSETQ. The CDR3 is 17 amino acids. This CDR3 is CASSFLAVGQGGYEQYF. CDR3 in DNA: TGCGCCAGCAGCTTCTTGGCGGTTGGACAGGGAGGGTACGAGCAGTACTTC.